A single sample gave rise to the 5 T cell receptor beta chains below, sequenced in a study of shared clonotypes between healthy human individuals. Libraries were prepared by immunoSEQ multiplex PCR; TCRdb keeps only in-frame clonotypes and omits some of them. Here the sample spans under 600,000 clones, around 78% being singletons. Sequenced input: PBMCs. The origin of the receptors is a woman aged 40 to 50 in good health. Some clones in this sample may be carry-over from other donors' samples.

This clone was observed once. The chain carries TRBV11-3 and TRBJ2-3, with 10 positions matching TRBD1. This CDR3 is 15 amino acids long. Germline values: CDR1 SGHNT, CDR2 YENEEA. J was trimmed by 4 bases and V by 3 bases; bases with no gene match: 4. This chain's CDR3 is CASSFAGQGADTQYF. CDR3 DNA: TGTGCCAGCAGCTTCGCCGGACAGGGGGCAGATACGCAGTATTTT.

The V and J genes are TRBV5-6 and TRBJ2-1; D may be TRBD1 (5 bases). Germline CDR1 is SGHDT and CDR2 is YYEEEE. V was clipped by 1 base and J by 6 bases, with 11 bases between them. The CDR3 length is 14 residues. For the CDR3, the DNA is TGTGCCAGCAGCTTGATTCTAGGGGCCAATGAGCAGTTCTTC. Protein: CASSLILGANEQFF.

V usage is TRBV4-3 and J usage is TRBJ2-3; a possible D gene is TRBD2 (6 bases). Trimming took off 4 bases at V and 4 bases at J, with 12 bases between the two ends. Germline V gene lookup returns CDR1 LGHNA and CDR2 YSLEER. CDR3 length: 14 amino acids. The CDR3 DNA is TGCGCCAGCAGCCTGACTAGGTGGGCAGATACGCAGTATTTT. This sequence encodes CASSLTRWADTQYF.

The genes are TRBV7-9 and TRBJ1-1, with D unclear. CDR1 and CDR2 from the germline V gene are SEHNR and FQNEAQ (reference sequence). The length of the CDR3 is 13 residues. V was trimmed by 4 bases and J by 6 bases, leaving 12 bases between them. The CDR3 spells CASSSTSSPEAFF. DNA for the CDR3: TGTGCCAGCAGCTCCACAAGTTCCCCTGAAGCTTTCTTT.

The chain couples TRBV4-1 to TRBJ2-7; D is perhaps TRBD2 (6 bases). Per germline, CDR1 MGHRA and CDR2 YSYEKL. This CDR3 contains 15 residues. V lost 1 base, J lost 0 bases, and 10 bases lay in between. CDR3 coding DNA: TGCGCCAGCAGCCAAGCCGGGACTTCCTCCTACGAGCAGTACTTC. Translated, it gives CASSQAGTSSYEQYF.